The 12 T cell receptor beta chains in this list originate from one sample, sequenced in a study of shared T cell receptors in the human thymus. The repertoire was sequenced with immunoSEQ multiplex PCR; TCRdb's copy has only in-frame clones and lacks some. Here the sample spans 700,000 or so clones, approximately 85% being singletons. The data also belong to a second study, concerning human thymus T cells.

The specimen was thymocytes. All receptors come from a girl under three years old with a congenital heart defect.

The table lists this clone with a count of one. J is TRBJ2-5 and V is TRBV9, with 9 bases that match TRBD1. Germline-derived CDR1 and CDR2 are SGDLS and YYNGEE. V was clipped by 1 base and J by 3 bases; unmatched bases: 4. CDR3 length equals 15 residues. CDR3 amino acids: CASSVQTGGEETQYF. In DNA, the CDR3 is TGTGCCAGCAGCGTACAGACAGGGGGGGAAGAGACCCAGTACTTC. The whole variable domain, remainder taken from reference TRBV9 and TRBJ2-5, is DSGVTQTPKHLITATGQRVTLRCSPRSGDLSVYWYQQSLDQGLQFLIQYYNGEERAKGNILERFSAQQFPDLHSELNLSSLELGDSALYFCASSVQTGGEETQYFGPGTRLLVL.

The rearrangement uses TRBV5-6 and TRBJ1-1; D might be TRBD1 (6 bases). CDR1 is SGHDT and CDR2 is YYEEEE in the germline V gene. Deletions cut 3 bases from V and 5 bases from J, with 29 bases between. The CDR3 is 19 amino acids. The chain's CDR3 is CASSYPQTPYRVDLTEAFF. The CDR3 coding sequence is TGTGCCAGCAGCTACCCGCAGACCCCCTACAGGGTAGATCTGACTGAAGCTTTCTTT.

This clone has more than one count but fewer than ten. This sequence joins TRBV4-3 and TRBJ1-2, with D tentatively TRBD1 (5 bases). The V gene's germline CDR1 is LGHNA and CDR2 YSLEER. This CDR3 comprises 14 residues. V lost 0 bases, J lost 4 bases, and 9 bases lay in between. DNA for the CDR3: TGCGCCAGCAGCCAAGATACGGGGGTCTATGGCTACACCTTC. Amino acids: CASSQDTGVYGYTF.

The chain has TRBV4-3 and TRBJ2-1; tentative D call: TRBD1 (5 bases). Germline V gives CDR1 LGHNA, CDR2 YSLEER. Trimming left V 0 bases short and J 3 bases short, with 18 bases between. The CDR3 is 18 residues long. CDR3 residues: CASSQERKGANLYNEQFF. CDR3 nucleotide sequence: TGCGCCAGCAGCCAAGAAAGGAAAGGGGCAAACCTCTACAATGAGCAGTTCTTC.

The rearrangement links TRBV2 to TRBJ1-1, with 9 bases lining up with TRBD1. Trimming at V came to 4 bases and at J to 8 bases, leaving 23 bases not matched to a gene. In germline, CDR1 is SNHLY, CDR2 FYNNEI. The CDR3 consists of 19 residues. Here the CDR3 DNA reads TGTGCCAGCAGTGCCCTAAAGACAGTGGAACACAGGGGGCGGTCCGAAGCTTTCTTT. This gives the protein CASSALKTVEHRGRSEAFF. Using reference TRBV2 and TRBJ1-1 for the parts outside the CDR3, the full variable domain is EPEVTQTPSHQVTQMGQEVILRCVPISNHLYFYWYRQILGQKVEFLVSFYNNEISEKSEIFDDQFSVERPDGSNFTLKIRSTKLEDSAMYFCASSALKTVEHRGRSEAFFGQGTRLTVV.

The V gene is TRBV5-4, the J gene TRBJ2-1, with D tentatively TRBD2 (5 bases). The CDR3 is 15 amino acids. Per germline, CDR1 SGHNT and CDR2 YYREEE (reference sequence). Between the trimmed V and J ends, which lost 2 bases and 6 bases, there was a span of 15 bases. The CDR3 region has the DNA TGTGCCAGCAGCTTTTTAGCGTCCCCGGTCAATGAGCAGTTCTTC. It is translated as CASSFLASPVNEQFF.

Here the CDR3 DNA reads TGTGCCAGTAGTCGACAGATCTTCTATGGCTACACCTTC. Translation: CASSRQIFYGYTF. This sequence joins TRBV19 and TRBJ1-2; perhaps TRBD1 as D (5 bases). Germline V gene lookup returns CDR1 LNHDA and CDR2 SQIVND (reference sequence). Trimming stripped 5 bases from V and 4 bases from J, with 11 bases between. CDR3 length: 13 amino acids. Combining the CDR3 with reference TRBV19 and TRBJ1-2 gives the whole variable domain DGGITQSPKYLFRKEGQNVTLSCEQNLNHDAMYWYRQDPGQGLRLIYYSQIVNDFQKGDIAEGYSVSREKKESFPLTVTSAQKNPTAFYLCASSRQIFYGYTFGSGTRLTVV.

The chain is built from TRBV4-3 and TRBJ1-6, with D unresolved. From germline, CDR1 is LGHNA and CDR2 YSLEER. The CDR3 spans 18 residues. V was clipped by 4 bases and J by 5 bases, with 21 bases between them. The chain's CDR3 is CASSPGEGSPTNNSPLHF. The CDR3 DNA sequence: TGCGCCAGCAGCCCTGGGGAGGGATCTCCCACTAATAATTCACCCCTCCACTTT.

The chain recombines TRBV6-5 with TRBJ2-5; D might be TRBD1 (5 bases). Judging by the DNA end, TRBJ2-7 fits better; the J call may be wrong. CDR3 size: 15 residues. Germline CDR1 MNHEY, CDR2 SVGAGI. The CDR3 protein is CASSYAQGRTYEQYF. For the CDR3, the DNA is TGTGCCAGCAGTTACGCCCAGGGAAGAACCTACGAGCAGTACTTC.

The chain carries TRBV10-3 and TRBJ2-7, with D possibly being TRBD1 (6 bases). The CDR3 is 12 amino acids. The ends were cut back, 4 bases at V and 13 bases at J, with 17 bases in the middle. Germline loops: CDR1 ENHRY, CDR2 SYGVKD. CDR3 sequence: CAISGRTGPRYF. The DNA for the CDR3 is TGTGCCATCAGTGGTCGTACAGGGCCTAGATACTTC.

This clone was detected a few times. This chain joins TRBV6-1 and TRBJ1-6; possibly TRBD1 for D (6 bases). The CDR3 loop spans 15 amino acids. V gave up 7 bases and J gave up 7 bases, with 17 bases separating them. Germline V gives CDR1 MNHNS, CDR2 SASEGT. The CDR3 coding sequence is TGTGCCAGCATCTTCGATCAGGGGCCCAATTCACCCCTCCACTTT. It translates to CASIFDQGPNSPLHF.

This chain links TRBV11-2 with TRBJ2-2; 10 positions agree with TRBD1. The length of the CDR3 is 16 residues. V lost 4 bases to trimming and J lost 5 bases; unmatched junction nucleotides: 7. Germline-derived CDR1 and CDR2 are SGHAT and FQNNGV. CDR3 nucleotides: TGTGCCAGCAGCTCGCGACAGGGGGCGGAGACCGGGGAGCTGTTTTTT. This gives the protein CASSSRQGAETGELFF.